The clone carrying this TCR beta chain has a single count. CDR1 is MNHEY, CDR2 SVGAGI, per germline. This CDR3 is built from 14 residues. V lost 7 bases, J lost 3 bases, and 16 bases lay in between. These data originate in a study of blood T cell repertoires in COVID-19. Study summary: From the United States, Italy and Spain came samples of acute and convalescent COVID-19. The cDNA or gDNA used as material had been derived from T cells, B-cell-depleted T cells, or PBMCs.

Source study methods: By means of reference gene primer amplification, nucleated cell counts were estimated. Some clones are missing from TCRdb's copy, which holds only in-frame ones; the method was immunoSEQ multiplex PCR. The V and J calls and the clone size are those of that table, but D and trimming were determined from the DNA. The sample yields around 250,000 clones, 86% seen once. Sequenced sample: peripheral blood. J is TRBJ2-7 and V is TRBV6-5, with D tentatively TRBD1 (6 bases). The sequence was collected from a man in his forties with active or convalescent COVID-19. The CDR3 region has the DNA TGTGCCAGCAATCCCCGGGACATTGTCTACGAGCAGTACTTC. This sequence encodes CASNPRDIVYEQYF.